Below, one T cell receptor (beta chain) is given with its context. Its antigen remains unknown. The V and J ends lost 5 bases and 1 base respectively, with 10 bases between them. The CDR3 loop spans 14 amino acids. Germline CDR1 reads SEHNR; CDR2 reads FQNEAQ (reference sequence). Amplification targeted the TCR beta CDR3 regions, with RNA transcripts as the source material. The workflow started with a first-round RT-PCR run with HTBI primers and then moved on to a second-round multiplex PCR. TCRdb recomputed calls from the multiplex PCR reads with MiXCR, one row per CDR3 protein. Here the sample spans about 1.1 million distinct CDR3 sequences, about 40% being singletons. Orbital computed tomography, together with clinical symptoms, serum thyroxine, TRAb and thyroid ultrasound, was used for diagnosis. These data originate in a study of Graves' ophthalmopathy and Graves' hyperthyroidism. Whole-study findings and limits: The authors also found most expanded thyroid clonotypes above 0.001 frequency in blood.

The sample taken for sequencing was peripheral blood or thyroid tissue (not recorded which). The chain couples TRBV7-9 to TRBJ2-3; D is ambiguous. This receptor was identified in an adult man with Graves' hyperthyroidism. The CDR3 is CASSLDVRTDTQYF. CDR3 sequence (DNA): TGTGCCAGCAGCCTCGACGTCCGCACAGATACGCAGTATTTT.